This is a list of T cell receptor beta chains from one sample in a study of blood T cell repertoires in COVID-19. Method: immunoSEQ multiplex PCR; TCRdb's copy keeps in-frame clones and lacks some. This table has about 40,000 clones, around three quarters appearing once. Input material: peripheral blood. Receptors originate from an elderly man with acute or convalescent COVID-19. CDR3s leave out the opening cysteine and the closing phenylalanine or tryptophan. Rows may omit the clone size; those that give it use once, few, many or a size class.

V: TRBV19
size: NA
CDR3: ASSTLQETQY

V: TRBV28
size: few
CDR3: ASSFPGTGDSPLH

V: TRBV27
size: once
CDR3: ASSFRTVPGLSTDTQY

V: TRBV19
size: NA
CDR3: ASTAGPIYGYT

V: TRBV5-6
size: few
CDR3: ASSLLAGELVTDTQY

V: TRBV25-1
size: NA
CDR3: ASSEQGAKYGYT

V: TRBV29-1
size: NA
CDR3: SVGGQGGEQY

V: TRBV15
size: NA
CDR3: ATSRVRTGASQPQH

V: TRBV4-1
size: NA
CDR3: ASSLTGATVQPQH

V: TRBV11-2
size: NA
CDR3: ASSLGPGLTYEQY

V: TRBV6-4
size: NA
CDR3: ATPTSGRSGYNEQF

V: TRBV11-2
size: NA
CDR3: ASSLEPAGGNEQF

V: TRBV7-3
size: once
CDR3: ASSAFGTSGGNEQF

V: TRBV30
size: NA
CDR3: AWSGTGRTEAF

V: TRBV2
size: NA
CDR3: ASSQANWDEQY

V: TRBV10-3
size: few
CDR3: AISPFTREQF

V: TRBV19
size: NA
CDR3: ASSIDRAGNQPQH

V: TRBV11-2
size: few
CDR3: ASSLGYTDTQY

V: TRBV29-1
size: once
CDR3: SVGTSGSINEQF

V: TRBV2
size: medium-sized
CDR3: ASSASGYGYT

V: TRBV5-5
size: NA
CDR3: ASSSMHRNTGELF

V: TRBV11-1
size: many
CDR3: ASSRLGGAEQY

V: TRBV15
size: NA
CDR3: ATSRDAVGETQY

V: TRBV4-1
size: NA
CDR3: ASSQDPGLTQY

V: TRBV10-2
size: once
CDR3: ASSGVPSSYEQY

V: TRBV19
size: NA
CDR3: ASSIERGGHWSNQPQH

V: TRBV9
size: NA
CDR3: ASSVESGTGSTGELF

V: TRBV2
size: NA
CDR3: ASSEGSSEAF

V: TRBV2
size: NA
CDR3: ASSVQGSPETQY

V: TRBV5-6
size: NA
CDR3: ASSQDRGEEKLF

V: TRBV5-5
size: NA
CDR3: ASRVGVSTEAF

V: TRBV28
size: many
CDR3: ASSWAYKDTQY

V: TRBV5-1
size: many
CDR3: ASSLAGGQGVEKLF

V: TRBV7-8
size: once
CDR3: ASSFGQGMHTGELF

V: TRBV2
size: NA
CDR3: ASRLLAGKNIQY

V: TRBV19
size: NA
CDR3: ASSGAYSNQPQH

V: TRBV24-1
size: NA
CDR3: ATSDAGGGGELF

V: TRBV5-5
size: NA
CDR3: ASSFRDRETNEKLF

V: TRBV2
size: NA
CDR3: ASSEADRRRGMAF

V: TRBV9
size: NA
CDR3: ASSVGGTGGYEQY

V: TRBV7-8
size: NA
CDR3: ASSTLGNEQY

V: TRBV28
size: NA
CDR3: ASGSSYNEQF

V: TRBV2
size: NA
CDR3: ASRKGQNSNQPQH

V: TRBV10-3
size: few
CDR3: AISTQGHEQY